Listed below are T cell receptor beta chains from one sample, sequenced in a study of response to subunit inactivated influenza vaccine. TCRdb reanalysed the RT-PCR reads using MiXCR and keeps one entry per CDR3 protein. This table holds 500,000 or so distinct CDR3 sequences, 9.5% to 12% found once. Specimen: PBMCs from blood, collected 35 to 45 days after vaccination. These TCRs come from a middle-aged man who received an inactivated influenza vaccine. Each CDR3 is given with its conserved first and last residue. Fields, in order: CDR3 protein, CDR3 DNA, clone size, J gene, V gene, D gene. D genes are given only for firm matches. Some rows have no size entry. The others give once, few or many, or a class for an expanded clone.

CASSQDGLAKETQYF TGCGCCAGCAGCCAAGATGGACTAGCGAAGGAGACCCAGTACTTC NA TRBJ2-5 TRBV4-1 TRBD2
CSARFRGSNQPQHF TGCAGTGCTAGGTTCCGGGGTAGCAATCAGCCCCAGCATTTT many TRBJ1-5 TRBV20-1 NA
CSARSLAGETYEQYF TGCAGTGCTAGGTCACTAGCGGGGGAAACCTACGAGCAGTACTTC few TRBJ2-7 TRBV20-1 TRBD2
CSAPRPWGRADTQYF TGCAGTGCTCCTCGTCCCTGGGGCCGGGCAGATACGCAGTATTTT few TRBJ2-3 TRBV20-1 NA
CASSASRGYEQYF TGTGCCAGTAGTGCTTCCCGGGGCTACGAGCAGTACTTC NA TRBJ2-7 TRBV19 NA
CASSIGGGNSNQPQHF TGTGCCAGTAGTATAGGAGGGGGGAATAGCAATCAGCCCCAGCATTTT NA TRBJ1-5 TRBV19 NA
CASSSGTSGRSDEQYF TGTGCCAGCAGTTCTGGGACTAGCGGGAGAAGCGACGAGCAGTACTTC NA TRBJ2-7 TRBV6-5 TRBD2
CASSLGGADTGELFF TGCGCCAGCAGCTTGGGCGGGGCGGACACCGGGGAGCTGTTTTTT many TRBJ2-2 TRBV5-1 NA
CASSRVFF TGTGCCAGCAGCCGAGTGTTCTTC NA TRBJ2-1 TRBV12-3/TRBV12-4 NA
CASSLGLITSNQPQHF TGTGCCAGCAGCCTGGGACTGATAACTAGCAATCAGCCCCAGCATTTT few TRBJ1-5 TRBV7-8 NA
CASSYGTSRDTQYF TGTGCCAGCAGCTACGGGACTAGTAGAGATACGCAGTATTTT NA TRBJ2-3 TRBV7-9 TRBD2
CASSLARSTGSSGANVLTF TGTGCCAGCAGCTTAGCGCGAAGTACAGGGTCCTCTGGGGCCAACGTCCTGACTTTC many TRBJ2-6 TRBV7-2 NA
CATSRAGENTEAFF TGTGCCACATCCAGGGCAGGCGAGAACACTGAAGCTTTCTTT NA TRBJ1-1 TRBV10-3 NA
CASSLGTGINNEQFF TGTGCCAGCAGTCTTGGGACAGGGATCAACAATGAGCAGTTCTTC NA TRBJ2-1 TRBV6-2/TRBV6-3 TRBD1
CASSQDLGDTEAFF TGTGCCAGCAGCCAAGATTTGGGGGACACTGAAGCTTTCTTT NA TRBJ1-1 TRBV4-2 NA
CASGLRAGTNPRFSYEQYF TGTGCCAGCGGATTGAGGGCAGGGACCAATCCTCGATTCTCCTACGAGCAGTACTTC few TRBJ2-7 TRBV6-2/TRBV6-3 NA
CSARGLAYEQYF TGCAGTGCTAGGGGACTAGCCTACGAGCAGTACTTC many TRBJ2-7 TRBV20-1 TRBD2
CASSLRRGTPHNEQFF TGTGCCAGCAGCTTGCGCCGGGGTACCCCTCACAATGAGCAGTTCTTC few TRBJ2-1 TRBV11-2 NA
CASSSGASGGYNEQFF TGTGCCAGCAGCTCTGGTGCTAGCGGGGGGTACAATGAGCAGTTCTTC NA TRBJ2-1 TRBV5-6 TRBD2
CASSLYRREGLKQFF TGTGCCAGCAGCTTATACCGGCGGGAGGGCCTAAAGCAGTTCTTC NA TRBJ2-1 TRBV11-2 TRBD2
CASSPGLEVEQFF TGTGCCAGCTCACCGGGACTAGAGGTTGAGCAGTTCTTC NA TRBJ2-1 TRBV18 TRBD2